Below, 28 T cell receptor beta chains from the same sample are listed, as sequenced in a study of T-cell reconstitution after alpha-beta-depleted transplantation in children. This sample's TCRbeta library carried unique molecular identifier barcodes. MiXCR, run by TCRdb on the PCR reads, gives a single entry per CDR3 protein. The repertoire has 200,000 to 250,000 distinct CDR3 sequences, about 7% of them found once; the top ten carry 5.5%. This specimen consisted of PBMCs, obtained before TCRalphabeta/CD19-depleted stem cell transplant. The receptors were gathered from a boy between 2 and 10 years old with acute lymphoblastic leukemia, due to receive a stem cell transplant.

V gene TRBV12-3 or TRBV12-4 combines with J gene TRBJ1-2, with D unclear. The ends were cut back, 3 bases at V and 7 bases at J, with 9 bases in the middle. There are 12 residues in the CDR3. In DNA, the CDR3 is TGTGCCAGCAGTTTGGACCCCCTTGGCTACACCTTC. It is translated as CASSLDPLGYTF.

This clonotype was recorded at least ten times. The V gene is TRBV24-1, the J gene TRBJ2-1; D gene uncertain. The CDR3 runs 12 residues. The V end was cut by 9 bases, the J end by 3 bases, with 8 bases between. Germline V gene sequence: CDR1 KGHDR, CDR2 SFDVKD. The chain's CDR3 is CATSVDYNEQFF. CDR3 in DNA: TGTGCCACCTCAGTGGACTACAATGAGCAGTTCTTC.

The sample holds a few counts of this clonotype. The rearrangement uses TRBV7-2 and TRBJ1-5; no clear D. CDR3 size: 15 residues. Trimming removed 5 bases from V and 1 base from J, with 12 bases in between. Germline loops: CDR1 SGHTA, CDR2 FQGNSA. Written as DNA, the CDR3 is TGTGCCAGCAGCCTCGCGGGTGTGAGCAATCAGCCCCAGCATTTT. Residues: CASSLAGVSNQPQHF.

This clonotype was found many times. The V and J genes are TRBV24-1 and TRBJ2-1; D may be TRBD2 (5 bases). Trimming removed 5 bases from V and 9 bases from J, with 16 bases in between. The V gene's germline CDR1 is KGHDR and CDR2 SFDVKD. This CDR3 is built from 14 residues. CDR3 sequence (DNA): TGTGCCACCAGTGCCACAGCGGTACTAGGTGAGCAGTTCTTC. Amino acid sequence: CATSATAVLGEQFF.

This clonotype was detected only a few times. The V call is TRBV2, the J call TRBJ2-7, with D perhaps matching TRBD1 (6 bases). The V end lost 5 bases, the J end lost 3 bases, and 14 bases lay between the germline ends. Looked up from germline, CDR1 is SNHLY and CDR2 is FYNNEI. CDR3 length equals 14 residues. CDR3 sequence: CASSYNKGDYEQYF. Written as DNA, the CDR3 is TGTGCCAGCAGTTACAATAAGGGGGACTACGAGCAGTACTTC. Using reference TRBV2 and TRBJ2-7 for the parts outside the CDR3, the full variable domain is EPEVTQTPSHQVTQMGQEVILRCVPISNHLYFYWYRQILGQKVEFLVSFYNNEISEKSEIFDDQFSVERPDGSNFTLKIRSTKLEDSAMYFCASSYNKGDYEQYFGPGTRLTVT.

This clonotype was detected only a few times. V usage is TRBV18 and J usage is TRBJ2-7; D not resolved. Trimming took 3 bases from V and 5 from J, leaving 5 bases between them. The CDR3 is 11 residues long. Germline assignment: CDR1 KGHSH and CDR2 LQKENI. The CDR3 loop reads CASSPSHEQYF. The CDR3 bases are TGTGCCAGCTCACCGTCCCACGAGCAGTACTTC.

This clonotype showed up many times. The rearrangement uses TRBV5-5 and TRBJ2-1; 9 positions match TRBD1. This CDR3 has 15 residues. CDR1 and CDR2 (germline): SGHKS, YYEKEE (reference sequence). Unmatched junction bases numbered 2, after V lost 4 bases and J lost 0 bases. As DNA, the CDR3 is TGTGCCAGCAGCGGGGGACAGGGCTCCTACAATGAGCAGTTCTTC. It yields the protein CASSGGQGSYNEQFF. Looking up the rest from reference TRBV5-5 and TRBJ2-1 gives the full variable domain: DAGVTQSPTHLIKTRGQQVTLRCSPISGHKSVSWYQQVLGQGPQFIFQYYEKEERGRGNFPDRFSARQFPNYSSELNVNALLLGDSALYLCASSGGQGSYNEQFFGPGTRLTVL.

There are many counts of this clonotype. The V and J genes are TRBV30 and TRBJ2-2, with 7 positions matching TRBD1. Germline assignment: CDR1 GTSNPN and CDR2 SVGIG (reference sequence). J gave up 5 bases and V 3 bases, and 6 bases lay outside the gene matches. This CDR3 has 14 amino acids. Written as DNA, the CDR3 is TGTGCCTGGAGAACAGGGGTGCGGACCGGGGAGCTGTTTTTT. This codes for CAWRTGVRTGELFF.

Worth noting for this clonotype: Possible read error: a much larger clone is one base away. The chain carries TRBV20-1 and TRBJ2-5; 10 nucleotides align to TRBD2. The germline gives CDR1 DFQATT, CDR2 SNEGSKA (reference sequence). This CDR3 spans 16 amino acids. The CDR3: CCARDFPSGGGETQYF. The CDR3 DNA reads TGCTGTGCTAGAGATTTTCCTAGCGGGGGTGGTGAGACCCAGTACTTC.

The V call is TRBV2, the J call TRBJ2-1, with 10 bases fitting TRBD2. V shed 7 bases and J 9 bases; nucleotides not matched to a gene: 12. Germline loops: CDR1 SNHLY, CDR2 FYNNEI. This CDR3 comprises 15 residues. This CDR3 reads CASNFGLAARGEQFF. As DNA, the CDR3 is TGTGCCAGCAACTTTGGACTAGCGGCCAGGGGTGAGCAGTTCTTC.

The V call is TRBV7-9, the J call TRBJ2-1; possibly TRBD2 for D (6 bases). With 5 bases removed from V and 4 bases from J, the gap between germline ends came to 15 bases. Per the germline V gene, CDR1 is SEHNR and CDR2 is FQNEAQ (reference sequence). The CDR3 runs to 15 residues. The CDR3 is CASSTLSGNYNEQFF. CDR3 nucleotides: TGTGCCAGCAGCACACTTAGCGGTAATTACAATGAGCAGTTCTTC.

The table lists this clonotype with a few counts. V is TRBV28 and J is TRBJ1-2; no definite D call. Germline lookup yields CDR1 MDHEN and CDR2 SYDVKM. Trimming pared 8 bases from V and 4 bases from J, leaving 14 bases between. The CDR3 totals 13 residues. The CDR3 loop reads CASSPWGFYGYTF. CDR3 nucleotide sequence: TGTGCCAGCTCGCCGTGGGGATTCTATGGCTACACCTTC.

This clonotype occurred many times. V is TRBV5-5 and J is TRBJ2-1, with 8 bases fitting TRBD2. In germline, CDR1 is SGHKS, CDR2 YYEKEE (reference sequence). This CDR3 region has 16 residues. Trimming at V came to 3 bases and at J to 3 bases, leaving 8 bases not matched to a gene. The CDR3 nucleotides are TGTGCCAGCAGCTCATACAACCGGGGGGGCTACAATGAGCAGTTCTTC. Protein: CASSSYNRGGYNEQFF. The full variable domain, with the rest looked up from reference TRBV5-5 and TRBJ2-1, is DAGVTQSPTHLIKTRGQQVTLRCSPISGHKSVSWYQQVLGQGPQFIFQYYEKEERGRGNFPDRFSARQFPNYSSELNVNALLLGDSALYLCASSSYNRGGYNEQFFGPGTRLTVL.

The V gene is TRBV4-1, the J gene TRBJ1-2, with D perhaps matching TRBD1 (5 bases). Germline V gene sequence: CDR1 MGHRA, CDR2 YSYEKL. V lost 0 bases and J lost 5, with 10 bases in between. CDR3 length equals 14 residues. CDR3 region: CASSQEPQGYGYTF. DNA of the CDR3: TGCGCCAGCAGCCAAGAACCCCAGGGATATGGCTACACCTTC.

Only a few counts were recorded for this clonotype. The CDR3 DNA reads TGTGCCATCAGTTCGACTAGCGGGCCTAGCACAGATACGCAGTATTTT. Its protein is CAISSTSGPSTDTQYF. The chain combines TRBV10-3 with TRBJ2-3, with TRBD2 matching 10 bases. CDR3 length: 16 residues. Germline CDR1 is ENHRY and CDR2 is SYGVKD. Trimming at V came to 5 bases and at J to 0 bases, leaving 5 bases not matched to a gene.

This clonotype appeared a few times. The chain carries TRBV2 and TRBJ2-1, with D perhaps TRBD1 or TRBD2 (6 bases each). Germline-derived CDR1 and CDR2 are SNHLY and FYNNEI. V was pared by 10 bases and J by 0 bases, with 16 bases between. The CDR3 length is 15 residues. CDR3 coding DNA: TGTGCCATCTCACCGGGGGCGAGCTCCTACAATGAGCAGTTCTTC. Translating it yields CAISPGASSYNEQFF.

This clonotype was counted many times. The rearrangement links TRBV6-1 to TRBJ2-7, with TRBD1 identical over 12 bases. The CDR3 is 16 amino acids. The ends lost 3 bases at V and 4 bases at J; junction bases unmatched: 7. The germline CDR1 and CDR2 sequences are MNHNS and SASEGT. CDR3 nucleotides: TGTGCCAGCAGTGATAGGAGGGACAGGGGGCTTTACGAGCAGTACTTC. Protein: CASSDRRDRGLYEQYF.

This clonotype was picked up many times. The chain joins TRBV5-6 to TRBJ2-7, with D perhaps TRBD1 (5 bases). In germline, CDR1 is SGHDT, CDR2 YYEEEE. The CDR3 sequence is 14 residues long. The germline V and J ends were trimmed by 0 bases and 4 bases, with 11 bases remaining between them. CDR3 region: CASSLGGAQYEQYF. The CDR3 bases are TGTGCCAGCAGCTTGGGTGGGGCGCAATACGAGCAGTACTTC.

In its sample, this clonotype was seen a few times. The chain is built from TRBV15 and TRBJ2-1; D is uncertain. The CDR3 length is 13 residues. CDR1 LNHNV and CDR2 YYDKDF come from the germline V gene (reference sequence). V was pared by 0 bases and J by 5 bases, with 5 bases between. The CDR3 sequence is CATSRDRNNEQFF. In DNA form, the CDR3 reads TGTGCCACCAGCAGAGATCGGAACAATGAGCAGTTCTTC.

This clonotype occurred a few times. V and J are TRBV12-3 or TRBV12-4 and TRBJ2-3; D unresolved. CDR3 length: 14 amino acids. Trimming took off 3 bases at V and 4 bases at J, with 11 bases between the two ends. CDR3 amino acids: CASSLRPHADTQYF. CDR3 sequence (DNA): TGTGCCAGCAGTTTGCGGCCGCATGCAGATACGCAGTATTTT.

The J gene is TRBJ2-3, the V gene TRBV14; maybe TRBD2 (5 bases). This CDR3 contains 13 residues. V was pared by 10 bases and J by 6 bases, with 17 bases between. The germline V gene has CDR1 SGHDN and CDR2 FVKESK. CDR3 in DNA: TGTGCCACAAAACTAGGACCGACCGATACGCAGTATTTT. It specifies CATKLGPTDTQYF.

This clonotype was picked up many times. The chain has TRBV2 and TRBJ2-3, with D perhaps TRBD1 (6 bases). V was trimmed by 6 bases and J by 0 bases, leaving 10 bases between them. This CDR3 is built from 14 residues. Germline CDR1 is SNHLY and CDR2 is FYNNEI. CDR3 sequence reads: CASRKGDSTDTQYF. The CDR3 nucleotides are TGTGCCAGCAGGAAGGGGGACAGCACAGATACGCAGTATTTT.

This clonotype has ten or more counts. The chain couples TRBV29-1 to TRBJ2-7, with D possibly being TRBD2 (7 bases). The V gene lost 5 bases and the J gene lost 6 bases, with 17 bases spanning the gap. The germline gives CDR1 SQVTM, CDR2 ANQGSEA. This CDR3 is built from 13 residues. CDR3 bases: TGCAGCGTTCTGGGGGGGCGATCTGCCGAGCAGTACTTC. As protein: CSVLGGRSAEQYF.

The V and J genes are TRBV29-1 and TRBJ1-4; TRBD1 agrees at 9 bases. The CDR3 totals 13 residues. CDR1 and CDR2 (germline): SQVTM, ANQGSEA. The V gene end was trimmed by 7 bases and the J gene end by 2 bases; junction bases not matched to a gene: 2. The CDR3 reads CSATGGTNEKLFF. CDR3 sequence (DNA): TGCAGCGCTACAGGGGGCACTAATGAAAAACTGTTTTTT.

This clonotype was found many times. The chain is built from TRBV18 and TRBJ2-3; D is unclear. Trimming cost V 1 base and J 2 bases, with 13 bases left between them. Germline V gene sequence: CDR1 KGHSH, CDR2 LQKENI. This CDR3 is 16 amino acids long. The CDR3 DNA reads TGTGCCAGCTCACCACTTGCCCGAATTTCCACAGATACGCAGTATTTT. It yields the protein CASSPLARISTDTQYF.

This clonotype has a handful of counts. CDR3 residues: CAGSKAGDNQPQHF. The CDR3 DNA reads as TGTGCCGGCTCTAAAGCGGGGGACAATCAGCCCCAGCATTTT. The gene calls are TRBV28 and TRBJ1-5; D might be TRBD1 (5 bases). Germline lookup yields CDR1 MDHEN and CDR2 SYDVKM. V lost 11 bases to trimming and J lost 3 bases, with 17 bases between them. The CDR3 covers 14 residues.

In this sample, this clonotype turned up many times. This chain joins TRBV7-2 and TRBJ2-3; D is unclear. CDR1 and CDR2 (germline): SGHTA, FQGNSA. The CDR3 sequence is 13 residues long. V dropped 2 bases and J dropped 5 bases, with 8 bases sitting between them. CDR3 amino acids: CASSLSPGDTQYF. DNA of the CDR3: TGTGCCAGCAGCTTATCTCCAGGAGATACGCAGTATTTT.

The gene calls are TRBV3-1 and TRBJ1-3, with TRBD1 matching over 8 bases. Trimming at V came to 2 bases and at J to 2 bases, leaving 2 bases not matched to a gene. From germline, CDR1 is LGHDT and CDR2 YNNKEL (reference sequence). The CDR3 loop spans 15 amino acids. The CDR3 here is CASSQQGAAGNTIYF. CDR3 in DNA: TGTGCCAGCAGCCAACAGGGGGCCGCTGGAAACACCATATATTTT.